The source of this TCR beta chain is a study of T cells in localized non-small cell lung cancer. Study-level results: A median about 54 of the top 100 tumor clones appeared in adjacent lung. Maximal T cell clonality occurred in uninvolved adjacent lung, with tumor ranking below it. Among blood samples, higher T cell density accompanied longer overall survival. Since sequencing was restricted to only one region of the tumor, intratumor heterogeneity remains a possibility.

Libraries were prepared by immunoSEQ multiplex PCR; TCRdb keeps only in-frame clonotypes and omits some of them. The sample carries a few thousand clones, more than 25% recorded once. With regard to this clone: The target antigen is unknown.

The CDR3 has 14 amino acids. CDR1 is SGDLS and CDR2 is YYNGEE in the germline V gene. With 0 bases removed from V and 3 bases from J, the gap between germline ends came to 9 bases. This TCR was recovered from a woman aged 35 to 70 with stage III lung adenocarcinoma. V gene TRBV9 combines with J gene TRBJ1-2, with D perhaps matching TRBD1 (6 bases). The sample was lung tumor tissue, taken before any cancer treatment. This chain's CDR3 is CASSVDSGDYGYTF. The CDR3 nucleotides read TGTGCCAGCAGCGTAGATTCAGGGGACTATGGCTACACCTTC. The full variable domain, its missing parts supplied by reference TRBV9 and TRBJ1-2, is DSGVTQTPKHLITATGQRVTLRCSPRSGDLSVYWYQQSLDQGLQFLIQYYNGEERAKGNILERFSAQQFPDLHSELNLSSLELGDSALYFCASSVDSGDYGYTFGSGTRLTVV.